One sample yielded the 26 T cell receptor beta chains listed below, sequenced in a study of cytomegalovirus exposure and HLA in healthy donors. The PCR had 60 Vbeta and 13 Jbeta primers. The method was immunoSEQ multiplex PCR; TCRdb's version includes in-frame clones alone and lacks a portion of them. The sample has 150,000 to 200,000 clones, more than 75% seen once. Source material: PBMCs. These receptor sequences come from a woman in her forties or fifties in good health and CMV-seropositive.

This CDR3 is CASSLVWGGIGEQFF. The CDR3 DNA follows: TGTGCCAGCAGCTTAGTTTGGGGGGGGATAGGAGAGCAGTTCTTC. The chain links TRBV7-9 to TRBJ2-1; 7 bases line up with TRBD2. V gave up 1 base and J gave up 10 bases; unmatched junction bases: 10. The germline CDR1 and CDR2 sequences are SEHNR and FQNEAQ (reference sequence). This CDR3 region has 15 residues.

This clone appeared once. The rearrangement links TRBV6-7 to TRBJ1-2, with TRBD1 matching over 7 bases. Being an ORF, TRBV6-7 has a function that is uncertain. Losses at the gene ends were 11 bases for V and 6 bases for J; bases not matched to a gene: 12. The CDR3 is made up of 13 amino acids. CDR3: CASVPGTEDGYTF. Here the CDR3 DNA reads TGTGCCTCGGTTCCGGGGACAGAGGATGGCTACACCTTC.

The chain has TRBV6-1 and TRBJ1-1; maybe TRBD1 (6 bases). Germline V gene sequence: CDR1 MNHNS, CDR2 SASEGT. Trimming stripped 7 bases from V and 3 bases from J, with 15 bases between. This CDR3 has 14 amino acids. CDR3 nucleotide sequence: TGTGCCAGCACTACCAGGGGAGGGGACACTGAAGCTTTCTTT. Protein sequence: CASTTRGGDTEAFF.

The rearrangement links TRBV18 to TRBJ2-1; 8 bases fit TRBD2. The CDR3 runs 16 residues. Germline V CDR1 and CDR2: KGHSH, LQKENI. V trimming: 2 bases; J trimming: 2 bases; junction bases outside the gene matches: 5. CDR3 nucleotide sequence: TGTGCCAGCTCACCATTCTTCGGGGGGGCCTACAATGAGCAGTTCTTC. Translation gives CASSPFFGGAYNEQFF.

This chain connects TRBV5-6 to TRBJ1-2; no reliable D call. V dropped 7 bases and J dropped 2 bases, with 12 bases sitting between them. The CDR3 sequence is 13 residues long. Germline lookup yields CDR1 SGHDT and CDR2 YYEEEE. The CDR3 reads CASGTLENYGYTF. As DNA, the CDR3 is TGTGCCAGCGGAACCCTGGAGAACTATGGCTACACCTTC.

This clone was detected only a few times. This chain connects TRBV2 to TRBJ1-1, with 9 positions matching TRBD1. With 6 bases clipped from V and 11 bases from J, the junction kept 7 bases outside the gene matches. This CDR3 comprises 12 residues. The germline V gene has CDR1 SNHLY and CDR2 FYNNEI. This CDR3 is CASSVDRGRAFF. DNA of the CDR3: TGTGCCAGCAGCGTGGACAGGGGTAGGGCTTTCTTT. The complete variable domain, with remaining parts taken from reference TRBV2 and TRBJ1-1, reads EPEVTQTPSHQVTQMGQEVILRCVPISNHLYFYWYRQILGQKVEFLVSFYNNEISEKSEIFDDQFSVERPDGSNFTLKIRSTKLEDSAMYFCASSVDRGRAFFGQGTRLTVV.

Only one count was recorded for this clone. J is TRBJ2-5 and V is TRBV6-6; TRBD1 matches at 9 bases. The CDR3 totals 15 residues. The germline CDR1 and CDR2 sequences are MNHNY and SVGAGI (reference sequence). The V and J ends lost 4 bases and 6 bases, in that order; junction bases with no gene match: 9. The CDR3 region has the DNA TGTGCCAGCAGTTCTGGGACAGGGACTCAGCAGACCCAGTACTTC. Its protein product is CASSSGTGTQQTQYF.

The gene calls are TRBV9 and TRBJ2-1, with 8 bases aligning to TRBD2. This CDR3 comprises 16 residues. V lost 0 bases and J lost 10; bases outside the gene matches: 12. Looked up from germline, CDR1 is SGDLS and CDR2 is YYNGEE. The DNA for the CDR3 is TGTGCCAGCAGCGTAGGGACTAGCTATCCTTCTGAGGAGCAGTTCTTC. Protein product: CASSVGTSYPSEEQFF.

The rearrangement uses TRBV2 and TRBJ2-2; 10 nucleotides match TRBD2. Germline CDR1 is SNHLY and CDR2 is FYNNEI. The CDR3 covers 16 residues. Trimming cost V 7 bases and J 2 bases; bases outside gene matches: 7. The CDR3 is CASTTLAGANTGELFF. The DNA for the CDR3 is TGTGCCAGCACTACCCTAGCGGGGGCCAACACCGGGGAGCTGTTTTTT.

The chain has TRBV27 and TRBJ2-7; 13 positions match TRBD2. The V gene end was trimmed by 2 bases and the J gene end by 5 bases; junction bases not matched to a gene: 6. There are 16 residues in the CDR3. The germline V gene encodes CDR1 MNHEY and CDR2 SMNVEV (reference sequence). The CDR3 sequence: CASSLRLAGGKNEQYF. The CDR3 DNA reads TGTGCCAGCAGTTTAAGACTAGCGGGGGGTAAGAACGAGCAGTACTTC.

V and J are TRBV6-1 and TRBJ2-1; maybe TRBD1 (5 bases). Germline V CDR1 and CDR2: MNHNS, SASEGT. Trimming shortened V by 2 bases and J by 12 bases, and 11 bases separated the two germline ends. This CDR3 comprises 12 residues. CDR3 sequence reads: CASSESRGRQFF. DNA for the CDR3: TGTGCCAGCAGTGAATCTAGGGGAAGGCAGTTCTTC.

This sequence joins TRBV7-8 and TRBJ2-7, with TRBD2 matching 7 bases. CDR1 is SGHVS and CDR2 is FQNEAQ in the germline V gene. With 1 base clipped from V and 9 bases from J, the junction kept 3 bases outside the gene matches. The CDR3 is 12 amino acids. DNA of the CDR3: TGTGCCAGCAGCTTAGGGGAGGGTGGGCAGTACTTC. Its translation: CASSLGEGGQYF.

The chain uses TRBV7-9 and TRBJ2-5; the D gene is possibly TRBD2 (6 bases). Trimming pared 3 bases from V and 2 bases from J, leaving 16 bases between. CDR3 size: 16 residues. Germline values: CDR1 SEHNR, CDR2 FQNEAQ (reference sequence). The DNA of the CDR3 is TGTGCCAGCAGCTTGGATCTGGACTACCAACAAGAGACCCAGTACTTC. This sequence encodes CASSLDLDYQQETQYF.

The chain combines TRBV9 with TRBJ1-3, with unresolved D. This CDR3 region has 17 residues. Germline lookup yields CDR1 SGDLS and CDR2 YYNGEE. V shed 3 bases and J shed 0 bases, with 16 bases lying between them. The CDR3 nucleotides are TGTGCCAGCAGCGCCCGGGTCAATCTGGGCTCTGGAAACACCATATATTTT. Translation gives CASSARVNLGSGNTIYF.

This CDR3 is CASSYLVTGRTGELFF. The CDR3 DNA reads as TGTGCCAGCAGTTACCTTGTCACAGGCCGGACCGGGGAGCTGTTTTTT. J is TRBJ2-2 and V is TRBV6-5; tentative D call: TRBD1 (5 bases). The CDR3 has 16 residues. V was clipped by 2 bases and J by 5 bases, with 15 bases between them. Germline V gene lookup returns CDR1 MNHEY and CDR2 SVGAGI.

The CDR3 loop is CASSSTGRTEAFF. DNA of the CDR3: TGTGCCAGCAGCTCGACAGGGCGCACTGAAGCTTTCTTT. This chain uses TRBV7-9 with TRBJ1-1; 7 bases fit TRBD1. Germline CDR1 and CDR2: SEHNR and FQNEAQ (reference sequence). CDR3 length: 13 amino acids. J was trimmed by 4 bases and V by 4 bases; bases with no gene match: 3.

This clone appeared a few times. The CDR3 DNA reads as TGTGCCAGCAGTATCGGGGTGAACACTGAAGCTTTCTTT. This encodes CASSIGVNTEAFF. V is TRBV27 and J is TRBJ1-1; D remains unclear. The CDR3 runs to 13 residues. V was trimmed by 5 bases and J by 0 bases, leaving 7 bases between them. Germline lookup yields CDR1 MNHEY and CDR2 SMNVEV (reference sequence).

The V call is TRBV27, the J call TRBJ2-3, with TRBD2 identical over 9 bases. Trimming at V came to 7 bases and at J to 3 bases, leaving 11 bases not matched to a gene. Germline V gene data show CDR1 as MNHEY and CDR2 as SMNVEV (reference sequence). This CDR3 has 16 residues. Here the CDR3 reads CASTLRGTSRTDTQYF. In DNA, the CDR3 is TGTGCCAGCACTCTCAGGGGGACTAGCCGGACAGATACGCAGTATTTT.

V and J are TRBV2 and TRBJ2-2; TRBD1 agrees at 7 bases. The CDR3 is 13 amino acids. Germline CDR1 SNHLY, CDR2 FYNNEI. V gave up 6 bases and J gave up 3 bases; unmatched junction bases: 1. The CDR3 region has the DNA TGTGCCAGCAGAGGGACAGACACCGGGGAGCTGTTTTTT. It is translated as CASRGTDTGELFF.

This rearrangement joins TRBV5-1 to TRBJ2-5; 10 nucleotides match TRBD1. Germline values: CDR1 SGHRS, CDR2 YFSETQ. The V gene end was trimmed by 4 bases and the J gene end by 11 bases; junction bases not matched to a gene: 17. There are 16 residues in the CDR3. CDR3 amino acids: CASSPTGGTPPTKQYF. The CDR3 region has the DNA TGCGCCAGCAGCCCGACAGGGGGCACCCCGCCTACAAAGCAGTACTTC.

This clone is a singleton in its sample. The V call is TRBV5-1, the J call TRBJ1-2; D gene ambiguous. With 4 bases removed from V and 10 bases from J, the gap between germline ends came to 20 bases. The CDR3 runs 14 residues. Germline CDR1 SGHRS, CDR2 YFSETQ. In DNA form, the CDR3 reads TGCGCCAGCAGCCAAGATCCCGGGAGATTTTACTACACCTTC. This codes for CASSQDPGRFYYTF. The variable domain in full, with the rest retrieved from reference TRBV5-1 and TRBJ1-2, is KAGVTQTPRYLIKTRGQQVTLSCSPISGHRSVSWYQQTPGQGLQFLFEYFSETQRNKGNFPGRFSGRQFSNSRSEMNVSTLELGDSALYLCASSQDPGRFYYTFGSGTRLTVV.

The chain recombines TRBV10-3 with TRBJ2-1, with 11 bases aligning to TRBD2. This CDR3 region has 17 residues. The germline CDR1 and CDR2 sequences are ENHRY and SYGVKD. The V gene end was trimmed by 7 bases and the J gene end by 3 bases; junction bases not matched to a gene: 11. For the CDR3, the DNA is TGTGCCATCAAGGGGGGAGGGACTAGCGGATTCTACAATGAGCAGTTCTTC. Protein product: CAIKGGGTSGFYNEQFF.

This chain joins TRBV5-6 and TRBJ2-5; D is perhaps TRBD2 (5 bases). From germline, CDR1 is SGHDT and CDR2 YYEEEE. This CDR3 comprises 16 residues. V dropped 4 bases and J dropped 5 bases, with 21 bases sitting between them. The CDR3 sequence is CASSLGRYVGEETQYF. DNA for the CDR3: TGTGCCAGCAGCCTTGGCCGGTATGTCGGGGAGGAGACCCAGTACTTC.

This clone was counted once. This chain uses TRBV2 with TRBJ2-3; TRBD1 might be the D (6 bases). The CDR3 length is 13 residues. Germline assignment: CDR1 SNHLY and CDR2 FYNNEI. Trimming cost V 7 bases and J 4 bases, with 12 bases left between them. CDR3 nucleotides: TGTGCCAGCAAGGGGGAAGGGGCAGATACGCAGTATTTT. Protein: CASKGEGADTQYF. Drawing the rest from reference TRBV2 and TRBJ2-3, the complete variable domain is EPEVTQTPSHQVTQMGQEVILRCVPISNHLYFYWYRQILGQKVEFLVSFYNNEISEKSEIFDDQFSVERPDGSNFTLKIRSTKLEDSAMYFCASKGEGADTQYFGPGTRLTVL.

This clone was counted only a few times. V gene TRBV5-1 combines with J gene TRBJ2-7, with 7 bases aligning to TRBD1. CDR3 length equals 14 residues. Germline V lookup: CDR1 SGHRS, CDR2 YFSETQ. V shed 2 bases, J shed 3 bases, and the junction held 5 bases outside the gene matches. The CDR3 sequence: CASSFQDRNYEQYF. The CDR3 DNA sequence: TGCGCCAGCAGCTTTCAGGACAGGAACTACGAGCAGTACTTC.

This rearrangement joins TRBV6-5 to TRBJ1-2; D unresolved. Trimming shortened V by 6 bases and J by 4 bases, and 9 bases separated the two germline ends. Germline V gives CDR1 MNHEY, CDR2 SVGAGI. The CDR3 sequence is 12 residues long. CDR3 amino acids: CASRPRAYGYTF. As DNA, the CDR3 is TGTGCCAGCAGGCCGCGGGCCTATGGCTACACCTTC.